This T cell receptor beta chain emerged from a study of blood T cell repertoires in COVID-19. As for the study in general: Material from acute and convalescent COVID-19 was sourced from the United States, Italy and Spain. PBMCs, B-cell-depleted T cells, or T cells provided the cDNA or gDNA that made up the material.

This table comes from immunoSEQ multiplex PCR, and its TCRdb copy is limited to in-frame clones, with some not included. The data contain 150,000 or so clones, 70% to 85% of them singletons. Everyone who took part was 18 to 89 years old, and they came from fewer than 25 US areas. This clone appeared a few times. CDR3 size: 14 residues. CDR1 is MNHEY and CDR2 is SVGEGT in the germline V gene. V shed 6 bases and J shed 6 bases, with 15 bases lying between them. The sample consisted of PBMCs or T cells enriched from blood (not recorded which). The V call is TRBV6-2 or TRBV6-3, the J call TRBJ1-5, with D perhaps TRBD1 (5 bases). This TCR was sampled from a man aged 50-59 years who had recovered from COVID-19. CDR3 DNA sequence: TGTGCCAGCAGCCTTAAAGCCAGGGCTCAGCCCCAGCATTTT. This translates into CASSLKARAQPQHF.